The 20 T cell receptor beta chains below all came from one sample that was sequenced in a study of HIV-infected children after antiretroviral therapy interruption. RNA-based 3' RACE libraries used unique molecular identifiers. From the 3' RACE reads, TCRdb called clonotypes with MiXCR, one entry per CDR3 protein. The table shows about 15,000 distinct CDR3 sequences, with more than 3% occurring only once. Treatment defined: PENTA 11 planned treatment interruption arm or continuous ART arm. Specimen: CD45RA+ CD4+ T cells from PBMCs, collected from a donor given antiretroviral therapy, either interrupted or continuous. Stated subset: naive CD4+ CD45RA+ CD45RO- T cells. These TCRs come from a child between 2 and 17 years old with HIV.

At least ten counts were recorded for this clonotype. This chain uses TRBV19 with TRBJ1-5, with D possibly being TRBD1 (5 bases). The germline gives CDR1 LNHDA, CDR2 SQIVND (reference sequence). The V gene lost 7 bases and the J gene lost 0 bases, with 16 bases spanning the gap. CDR3 length: 16 amino acids. The CDR3: CASMQGRFGSNQPQHF. CDR3 DNA: TGTGCCAGTATGCAGGGTAGATTCGGTAGCAATCAGCCCCAGCATTTT.

This clonotype was counted at least ten times. The rearrangement joins TRBV7-9 to TRBJ2-3; D gene unclear. Deletions cut 0 bases from V and 4 bases from J, with 2 bases between. CDR3 length equals 12 residues. The germline CDR1 and CDR2 sequences are SEHNR and FQNEAQ (reference sequence). This CDR3 reads CASSLAADTQYF. CDR3 DNA sequence: TGTGCCAGCAGCTTAGCTGCAGATACGCAGTATTTT.

This clonotype came up many times. This rearrangement joins TRBV6-5 to TRBJ2-1, with D tentatively TRBD2 (6 bases). The CDR3 sequence is 15 residues long. Germline values: CDR1 MNHEY, CDR2 SVGAGI. Between the trimmed V and J ends, which lost 6 bases and 5 bases, there was a span of 17 bases. CDR3 loop: CASRARDSLNNEQFF. The CDR3 DNA reads TGTGCCAGCAGAGCCCGGGACTCCCTAAACAATGAGCAGTTCTTC.

This clonotype is classed as medium-sized (0.01 to 0.1%). This sequence joins TRBV10-3 and TRBJ1-1; 9 bases are a match to TRBD1. This CDR3 contains 14 residues. J was trimmed by 9 bases and V by 4 bases; bases with no gene match: 9. The germline V gene encodes CDR1 ENHRY and CDR2 SYGVKD. The CDR3 nucleotides are TGTGCCATCAGTGGGGGATCCGGGACAGGGAAAGCTTTCTTT. Translation gives CAISGGSGTGKAFF.

This clonotype came up many times. The rearrangement uses TRBV7-2 and TRBJ2-1, with 10 bases matching TRBD1. Unmatched junction bases numbered 10, after V lost 4 bases and J lost 10 bases. This CDR3 contains 15 residues. CDR1 SGHTA and CDR2 FQGNSA come from the germline V gene. CDR3 nucleotide sequence: TGTGCCAGCAGCTCCGGGACAGGGGCTACGGGGGAGCAGTTCTTC. As protein: CASSSGTGATGEQFF. Complete variable domain (other parts from reference TRBV7-2 and TRBJ2-1): GAGVSQSPSNKVTEKGKDVELRCDPISGHTALYWYRQSLGQGLEFLIYFQGNSAPDKSGLPSDRFSAERTGGSVSTLTIQRTQQEDSAVYLCASSSGTGATGEQFFGPGTRLTVL.

This clonotype rates as medium-sized (0.01 to 0.1%). This chain uses TRBV7-8 with TRBJ1-2, with a weak D call TRBD1 (6 bases). Germline V gives CDR1 SGHVS, CDR2 FQNEAQ. The CDR3 has 15 amino acids. V was shortened by 5 bases and J by 0 bases, with 13 bases between the two germline ends. CDR3 in amino acids: CASSVGAKTNYGYTF. The CDR3 DNA reads as TGTGCCAGCAGCGTGGGGGCGAAAACTAACTATGGCTACACCTTC.

This clonotype has ten or more counts. V usage is TRBV19 and J usage is TRBJ2-1, with 11 positions matching TRBD2. The CDR3 loop spans 15 amino acids. Germline assignment: CDR1 LNHDA and CDR2 SQIVND (reference sequence). V trimming: 6 bases; J trimming: 5 bases; junction bases outside the gene matches: 6. CDR3 residues: CASRDLAGGDNEQFF. The CDR3, as DNA: TGTGCCAGTAGGGACCTAGCGGGGGGAGACAATGAGCAGTTCTTC.

In its sample, this clonotype was seen many times. The chain uses TRBV6-1 and TRBJ2-2; D may be TRBD2 (5 bases). V gave up 10 bases and J gave up 3 bases, with 12 bases separating them. The germline V gene has CDR1 MNHNS and CDR2 SASEGT. This CDR3 comprises 13 residues. The CDR3 loop reads CATLDSDTGELFF. The CDR3 coding sequence is TGTGCCACCTTGGACTCCGACACCGGGGAGCTGTTTTTT.

This clonotype was observed at least ten times. The V gene is TRBV7-8, the J gene TRBJ1-5; D is unresolved. Germline CDR1 is SGHVS and CDR2 is FQNEAQ. The CDR3 sequence is 13 residues long. The V end lost 5 bases, the J end lost 4 bases, and 9 bases lay between the germline ends. The CDR3 nucleotides are TGTGCCAGCAGCCAGACACGGAATCAGCCCCAGCATTTT. Translated, it gives CASSQTRNQPQHF.

Ten or more counts support this clonotype. CDR3 DNA: TGCAGTGCTAGAGATAGGACCAGAGGGAGATACGAGCAGTACTTC. This gives the protein CSARDRTRGRYEQYF. This chain links TRBV20-1 with TRBJ2-7, with a possible D match to TRBD2 (5 bases). Between the trimmed V and J ends, which lost 0 bases and 4 bases, there was a span of 16 bases. The germline V gene encodes CDR1 DFQATT and CDR2 SNEGSKA (reference sequence). The CDR3 has 15 residues.

This clonotype was observed at least ten times. This sequence joins TRBV7-3 and TRBJ1-1, with 7 bases fitting TRBD1. Trimming at V came to 5 bases and at J to 1 base, leaving 7 bases not matched to a gene. The CDR3 runs to 15 residues. Looked up from germline, CDR1 is SGHTA and CDR2 is FQGTGA. CDR3 sequence reads: CASSPTTGPNTEAFF. For the CDR3, the DNA is TGTGCCAGCAGCCCGACGACAGGGCCGAACACTGAAGCTTTCTTT. Drawing the rest from reference TRBV7-3 and TRBJ1-1, the complete variable domain is GAGVSQTPSNKVTEKGKYVELRCDPISGHTALYWYRQSLGQGPEFLIYFQGTGAADDSGLPNDRFFAVRPEGSVSTLKIQRTERGDSAVYLCASSPTTGPNTEAFFGQGTRLTVV.

The table lists this clonotype with many counts. The chain recombines TRBV20-1 with TRBJ2-7; 9 nucleotides match TRBD2. Per germline, CDR1 DFQATT and CDR2 SNEGSKA (reference sequence). The CDR3 extends over 14 amino acids. V trimming: 4 bases; J trimming: 1 base; junction bases outside the gene matches: 5. The CDR3 DNA reads TGCAGTGCTATAAAGACTAGCGGATCCTACGAGCAGTACTTC. It codes for CSAIKTSGSYEQYF.

This clonotype was recorded at least ten times. The V call is TRBV30, the J call TRBJ1-1; TRBD1 might be the D (5 bases). The CDR3 length is 14 residues. Trimming pared 5 bases from V and 1 base from J, leaving 14 bases between. The V gene's germline CDR1 is GTSNPN and CDR2 SVGIG (reference sequence). CDR3 region: CAWGSGGSNTEAFF. As DNA, the CDR3 is TGTGCCTGGGGGTCCGGGGGGTCGAACACTGAAGCTTTCTTT.

This clonotype is medium-sized. This chain links TRBV28 with TRBJ2-5, with TRBD2 as a possible D gene (6 bases). The CDR3 spans 13 residues. Germline CDR1 MDHEN, CDR2 SYDVKM. V lost 7 bases and J 4 bases, leaving 13 bases between the germline ends. CDR3 sequence (DNA): TGTGCCAGCATCTCTCTGGGGGGAGAGACCCAGTACTTC. It translates to CASISLGGETQYF.

This clonotype appeared many times. The V gene is TRBV29-1, the J gene TRBJ2-3; 7 bases line up with TRBD1. There are 14 residues in the CDR3. Germline V CDR1 and CDR2: SQVTM, ANQGSEA. The V and J ends lost 4 bases and 2 bases, in that order; junction bases with no gene match: 6. The CDR3 is CSVARDSHTDTQYF. Here the CDR3 DNA reads TGCAGCGTTGCCCGGGACAGCCACACAGATACGCAGTATTTT.

This clonotype was seen repeatedly, ten times or more. This chain links TRBV28 with TRBJ2-2, with TRBD1 matching over 10 bases. Germline lookup yields CDR1 MDHEN and CDR2 SYDVKM. V trimming: 6 bases; J trimming: 3 bases; junction bases outside the gene matches: 4. The CDR3 spans 15 residues. CDR3 DNA sequence: TGTGCCAGCAGATGGGGGACAGGGGACACCGGGGAGCTGTTTTTT. It translates to CASRWGTGDTGELFF. The full variable domain, completed using reference TRBV28 and TRBJ2-2, is DVKVTQSSRYLVKRTGEKVFLECVQDMDHENMFWYRQDPGLGLRLIYFSYDVKMKEKGDIPEGYSVSREKKERFSLILESASTNQTSMYLCASRWGTGDTGELFFGEGSRLTVL.

This clonotype was detected ten times or more. The gene calls are TRBV5-1 and TRBJ2-2, with TRBD2 as a possible D gene (5 bases). This CDR3 is built from 17 residues. Germline CDR1 SGHRS, CDR2 YFSETQ. V gave up 7 bases and J gave up 3 bases, with 22 bases separating them. The CDR3 DNA is TGCGCCAGCTTGGGAAGATCCGGGGTCGATCACACCGGGGAGCTGTTTTTT. It codes for CASLGRSGVDHTGELFF.

The table lists this clonotype with a few counts. The chain employs TRBV11-2 and TRBJ2-1; D not resolved. The germline V gene has CDR1 SGHAT and CDR2 FQNNGV. With 5 bases removed from V and 3 bases from J, the gap between germline ends came to 11 bases. This CDR3 contains 14 residues. CDR3 in amino acids: CASSRGGYYNEQFF. The CDR3 DNA reads as TGTGCCAGCAGCCGAGGCGGCTACTACAATGAGCAGTTCTTC.

This clonotype was counted ten times or more. The chain recombines TRBV10-3 with TRBJ2-7; D is unresolved. V was clipped by 4 bases and J by 2 bases, with 9 bases between them. The CDR3 consists of 13 residues. Germline V gives CDR1 ENHRY, CDR2 SYGVKD. CDR3 region: CAISVGTAYEQYF. In nucleotides, the CDR3 is TGTGCCATCAGTGTTGGAACAGCCTACGAGCAGTACTTC.

Many counts were recorded for this clonotype. This sequence joins TRBV7-2 and TRBJ2-3, with unresolved D. The V end lost 1 base, the J end lost 6 bases, and 14 bases lay between the germline ends. This CDR3 has 15 residues. Germline V gene sequence: CDR1 SGHTA, CDR2 FQGNSA. The CDR3 DNA reads as TGTGCCAGCAGCTTAGTGGCCCTTAACGGGGATACGCAGTATTTT. This sequence encodes CASSLVALNGDTQYF.